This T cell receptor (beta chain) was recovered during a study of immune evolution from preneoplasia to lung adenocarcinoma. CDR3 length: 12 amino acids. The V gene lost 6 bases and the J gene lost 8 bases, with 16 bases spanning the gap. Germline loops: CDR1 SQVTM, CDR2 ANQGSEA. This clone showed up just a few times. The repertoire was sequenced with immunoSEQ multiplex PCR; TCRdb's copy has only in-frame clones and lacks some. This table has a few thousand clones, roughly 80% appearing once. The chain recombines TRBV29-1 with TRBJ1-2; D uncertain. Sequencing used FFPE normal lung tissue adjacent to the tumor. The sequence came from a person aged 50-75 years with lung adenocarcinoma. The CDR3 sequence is CSVESGGLGYTF. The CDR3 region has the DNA TGCAGCGTCGAATCAGGAGGCCTAGGCTACACCTTC.